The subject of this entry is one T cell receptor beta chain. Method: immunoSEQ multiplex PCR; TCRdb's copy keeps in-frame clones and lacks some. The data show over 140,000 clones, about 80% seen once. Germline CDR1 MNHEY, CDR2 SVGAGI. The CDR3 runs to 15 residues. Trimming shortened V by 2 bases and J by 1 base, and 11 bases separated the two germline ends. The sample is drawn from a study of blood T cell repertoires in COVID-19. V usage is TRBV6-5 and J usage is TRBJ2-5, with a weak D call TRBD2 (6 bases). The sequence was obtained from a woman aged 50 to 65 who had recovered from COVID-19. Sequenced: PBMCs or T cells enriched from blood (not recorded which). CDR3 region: CASSYGSSGQETQYF. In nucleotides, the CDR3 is TGTGCCAGCAGTTACGGGAGTAGCGGCCAAGAGACCCAGTACTTC.